A selection of T cell receptor beta chains follows, all from one sample in a study of metastatic and nonmetastatic thyroid tumors. TCRdb redid the clone calls on the PCR reads using MiXCR. The table includes about 59,000 clones, about 16% detected once. The specimen sequenced was blood. The receptors originated from a male donor with papillary thyroid cancer or a benign thyroid nodule (not recorded which). Some clones in this sample may be carry-over from other donors' samples. CDR3s leave out the opening cysteine and the closing phenylalanine or tryptophan. The order of the fields is J gene, V gene, CDR3 protein.

TRBJ2-3 TRBV12-3/TRBV12-4 ASSLQGLDTQY
TRBJ1-3 TRBV5-1 ASSPWGQGASGNTIY
TRBJ2-5 TRBV5-1 ASSRDGDQETQY
TRBJ2-3 TRBV12-3/TRBV12-4 ASSGGGPGTSTDTQY
TRBJ2-1 TRBV11-3 ASSSASGGSGRASEQF
TRBJ1-2 TRBV6-2/TRBV6-3 ASSQGRTGNYGYT
TRBJ2-5 TRBV9 ASSVAGTSGVGQETKY
TRBJ2-7 TRBV28 ASSPTGTDGYEQY
TRBJ2-5 TRBV20-1 SARGLAGGETQY
TRBJ2-3 TRBV28 ASSPRIGLAGVDDTQY